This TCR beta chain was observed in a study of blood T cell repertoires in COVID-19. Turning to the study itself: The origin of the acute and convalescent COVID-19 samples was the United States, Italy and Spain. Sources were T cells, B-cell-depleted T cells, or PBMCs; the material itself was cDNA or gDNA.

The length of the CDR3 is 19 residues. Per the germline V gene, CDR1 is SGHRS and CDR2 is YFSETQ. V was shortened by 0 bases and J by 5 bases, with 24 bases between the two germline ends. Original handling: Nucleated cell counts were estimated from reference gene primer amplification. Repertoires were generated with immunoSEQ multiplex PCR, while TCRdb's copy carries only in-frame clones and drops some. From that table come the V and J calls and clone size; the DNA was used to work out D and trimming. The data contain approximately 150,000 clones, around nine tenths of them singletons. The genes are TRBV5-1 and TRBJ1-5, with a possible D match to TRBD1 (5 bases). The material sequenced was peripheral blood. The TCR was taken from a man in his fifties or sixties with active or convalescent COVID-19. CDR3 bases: TGCGCCAGCAGCTTGGAGAGTTGGGCAGGGATAAGGGTTTATCAGCCCCAGCATTTT. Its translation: CASSLESWAGIRVYQPQHF.